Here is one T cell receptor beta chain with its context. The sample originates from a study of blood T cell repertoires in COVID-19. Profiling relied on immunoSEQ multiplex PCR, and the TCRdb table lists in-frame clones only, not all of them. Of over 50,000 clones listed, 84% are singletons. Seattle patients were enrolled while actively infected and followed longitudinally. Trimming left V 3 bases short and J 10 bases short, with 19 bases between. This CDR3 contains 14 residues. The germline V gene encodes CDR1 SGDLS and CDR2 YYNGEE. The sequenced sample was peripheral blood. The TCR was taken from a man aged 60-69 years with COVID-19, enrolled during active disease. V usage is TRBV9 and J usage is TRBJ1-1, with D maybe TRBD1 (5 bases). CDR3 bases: TGTGCCAGCAGCGCACGGGGGTTCCGGGACCCAGCTTTCTTT. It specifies CASSARGFRDPAFF.